The clone carrying this T cell receptor beta chain was seen repeatedly, ten times or more. The data belong to a study of CD8 T cells in ankylosing spondylitis. Germline values: CDR1 SGHRS, CDR2 YFSETQ. This CDR3 has 17 amino acids. The V end was cut by 0 bases, the J end by 0 bases, with 10 bases between. Each TCR beta library was made by quantitative 5'-RACE that incorporated molecular barcodes. TCRdb re-called the 5' RACE reads with MiXCR, one entry per CDR3 protein. The profile shows more than 150,000 distinct CDR3 sequences, 11% of them singletons. The TCR comes from a male donor with ankylosing spondylitis or in good health (not recorded which). The sequenced sample was blood, either unsorted or a sorted T cell fraction (not recorded which). The chain carries TRBV5-1 and TRBJ2-6, with D possibly TRBD1 on 6 matching bases. CDR3 loop: CASSLGQASSGANVLTF. In DNA form, the CDR3 reads TGCGCCAGCAGCTTGGGACAGGCCAGCTCTGGGGCCAACGTCCTGACTTTC.